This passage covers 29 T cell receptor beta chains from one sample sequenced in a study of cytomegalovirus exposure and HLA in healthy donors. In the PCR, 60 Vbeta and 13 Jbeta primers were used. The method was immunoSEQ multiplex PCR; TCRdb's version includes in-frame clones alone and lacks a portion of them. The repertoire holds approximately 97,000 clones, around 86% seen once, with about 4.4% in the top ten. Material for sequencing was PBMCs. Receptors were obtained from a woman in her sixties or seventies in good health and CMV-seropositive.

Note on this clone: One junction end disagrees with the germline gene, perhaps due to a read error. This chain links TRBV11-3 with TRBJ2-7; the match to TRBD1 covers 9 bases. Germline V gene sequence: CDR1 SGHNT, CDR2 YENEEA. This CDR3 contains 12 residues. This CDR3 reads CASSLDRDRAFF. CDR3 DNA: TGTGCCAGCAGCTTAGACAGGGACAGGGCGTTCTTC.

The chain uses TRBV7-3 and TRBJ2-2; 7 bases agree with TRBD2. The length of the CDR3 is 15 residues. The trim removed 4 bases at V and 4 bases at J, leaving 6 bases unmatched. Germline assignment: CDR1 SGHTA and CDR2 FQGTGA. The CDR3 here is CASSSTGRGTGELFF. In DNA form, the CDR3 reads TGTGCCAGCAGCTCCACGGGGAGGGGCACCGGGGAGCTGTTTTTT.

The CDR3 reads CASSPREIAGVGTGELFF. CDR3 nucleotides: TGCGCCAGCAGCCCGAGGGAAATAGCGGGAGTTGGTACCGGGGAGCTGTTTTTT. V and J are TRBV4-1 and TRBJ2-2; 9 bases fit TRBD2. The CDR3 spans 18 residues. Germline V gives CDR1 MGHRA, CDR2 YSYEKL. Trimming removed 4 bases from V and 5 bases from J; junction bases left unmatched: 14.

The CDR3 region is CASSEQGTNEKLFF. In nucleotides, the CDR3 is TGTGCCAGCAGCGAACAGGGGACTAATGAAAAACTGTTTTTT. V and J are TRBV11-1 and TRBJ1-4, with TRBD1 identical over 7 bases. The junction had 2 bases not matched to a gene; V was cut back by 5 bases and J by 2 bases. Germline V CDR1 and CDR2: SGHAT, FQDESV (reference sequence). The CDR3 has 14 amino acids.

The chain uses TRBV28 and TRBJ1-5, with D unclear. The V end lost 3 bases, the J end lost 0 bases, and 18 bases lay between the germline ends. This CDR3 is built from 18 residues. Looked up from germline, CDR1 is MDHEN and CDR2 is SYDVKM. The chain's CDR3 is CASSFGHTPYPSNQPQHF. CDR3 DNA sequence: TGTGCCAGCAGTTTTGGTCATACTCCTTACCCTAGCAATCAGCCCCAGCATTTT.

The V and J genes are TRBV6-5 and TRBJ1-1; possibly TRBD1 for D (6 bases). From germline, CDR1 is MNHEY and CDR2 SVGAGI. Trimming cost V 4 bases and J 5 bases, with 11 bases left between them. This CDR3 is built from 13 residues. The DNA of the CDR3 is TGTGCCAGCAGTTCCCAGAGGGGGACTGAAGCTTTCTTT. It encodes CASSSQRGTEAFF.

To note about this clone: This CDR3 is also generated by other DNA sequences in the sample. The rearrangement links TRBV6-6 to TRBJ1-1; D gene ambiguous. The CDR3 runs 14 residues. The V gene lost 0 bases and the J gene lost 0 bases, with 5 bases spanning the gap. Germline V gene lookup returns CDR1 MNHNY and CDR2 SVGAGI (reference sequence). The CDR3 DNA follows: TGTGCCAGCAGTTACTCGGCTTTGAACACTGAAGCTTTCTTT. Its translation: CASSYSALNTEAFF.

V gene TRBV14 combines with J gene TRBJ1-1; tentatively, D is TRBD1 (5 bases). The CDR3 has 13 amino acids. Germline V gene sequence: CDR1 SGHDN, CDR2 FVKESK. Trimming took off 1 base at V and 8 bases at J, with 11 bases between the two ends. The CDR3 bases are TGTGCCAGCAGCCAAGGGGACGGGAGGGAAGCTTTCTTT. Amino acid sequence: CASSQGDGREAFF.

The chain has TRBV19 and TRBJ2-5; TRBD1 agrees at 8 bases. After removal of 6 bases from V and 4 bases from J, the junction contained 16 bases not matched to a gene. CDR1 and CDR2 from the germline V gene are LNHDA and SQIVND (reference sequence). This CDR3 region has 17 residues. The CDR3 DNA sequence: TGTGCCAGTAGCCTTGCAGCTAATCAGGGGGCTAGAGAGACCCAGTACTTC. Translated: CASSLAANQGARETQYF.

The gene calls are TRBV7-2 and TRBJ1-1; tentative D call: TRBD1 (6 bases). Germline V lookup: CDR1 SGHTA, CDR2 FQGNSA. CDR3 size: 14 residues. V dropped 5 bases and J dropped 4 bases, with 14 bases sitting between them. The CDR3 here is CASSQQGISTEAFF. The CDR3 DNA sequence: TGTGCCAGCAGCCAACAGGGTATATCCACTGAAGCTTTCTTT.

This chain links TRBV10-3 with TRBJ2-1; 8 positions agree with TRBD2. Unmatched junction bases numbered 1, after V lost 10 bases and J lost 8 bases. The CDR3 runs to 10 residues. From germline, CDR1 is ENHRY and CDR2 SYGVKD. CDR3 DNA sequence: TGTGCCACCGGGGGGGATGAGCAGTTCTTC. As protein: CATGGDEQFF.

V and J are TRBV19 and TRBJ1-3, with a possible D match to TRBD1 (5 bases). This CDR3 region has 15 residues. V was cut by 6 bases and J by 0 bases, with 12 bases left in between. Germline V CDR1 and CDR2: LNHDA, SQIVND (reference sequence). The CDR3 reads CASRRDSNSGNTIYF. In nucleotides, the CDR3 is TGTGCCAGTAGGCGAGACAGCAACTCTGGAAACACCATATATTTT. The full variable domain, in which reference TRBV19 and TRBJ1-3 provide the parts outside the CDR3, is DGGITQSPKYLFRKEGQNVTLSCEQNLNHDAMYWYRQDPGQGLRLIYYSQIVNDFQKGDIAEGYSVSREKKESFPLTVTSAQKNPTAFYLCASRRDSNSGNTIYFGEGSWLTVV.

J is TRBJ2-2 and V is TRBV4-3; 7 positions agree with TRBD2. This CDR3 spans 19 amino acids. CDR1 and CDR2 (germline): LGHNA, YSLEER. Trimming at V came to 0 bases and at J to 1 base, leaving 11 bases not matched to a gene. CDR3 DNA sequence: TGCGCCAGCAGCCAAGATGGTATCGGGAGGCCAAAGAACACCGGGGAGCTGTTTTTT. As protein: CASSQDGIGRPKNTGELFF.

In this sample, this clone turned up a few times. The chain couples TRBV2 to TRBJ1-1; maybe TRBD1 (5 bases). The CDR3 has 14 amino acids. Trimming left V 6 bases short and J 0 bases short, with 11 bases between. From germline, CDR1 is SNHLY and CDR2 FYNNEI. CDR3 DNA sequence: TGTGCCAGCAGCTACCGACAGTTGAACACTGAAGCTTTCTTT. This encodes CASSYRQLNTEAFF.

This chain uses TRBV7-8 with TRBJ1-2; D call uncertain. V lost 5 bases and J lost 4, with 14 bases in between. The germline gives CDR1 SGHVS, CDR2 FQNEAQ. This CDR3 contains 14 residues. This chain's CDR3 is CASSAIAGIYGYTF. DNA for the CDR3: TGTGCCAGCAGCGCTATTGCGGGTATCTATGGCTACACCTTC. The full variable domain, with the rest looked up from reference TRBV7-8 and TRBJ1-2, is GAGVSQSPRYKVAKRGQDVALRCDPISGHVSLFWYQQALGQGPEFLTYFQNEAQLDKSGLPSDRFFAERPEGSVSTLKIQRTQQEDSAVYLCASSAIAGIYGYTFGSGTRLTVV.

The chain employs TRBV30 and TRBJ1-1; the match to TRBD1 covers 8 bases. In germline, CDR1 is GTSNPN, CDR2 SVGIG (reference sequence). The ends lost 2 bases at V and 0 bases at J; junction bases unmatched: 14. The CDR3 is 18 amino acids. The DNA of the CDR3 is TGTGCCTGGAGTAGCCCTTGGGGGGACAGGCGGATGAACACTGAAGCTTTCTTT. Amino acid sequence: CAWSSPWGDRRMNTEAFF.

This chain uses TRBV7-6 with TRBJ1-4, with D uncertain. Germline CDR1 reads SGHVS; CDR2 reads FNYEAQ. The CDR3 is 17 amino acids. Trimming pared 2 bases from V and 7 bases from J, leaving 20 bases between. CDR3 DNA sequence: TGTGCCAGCAGCTTAACTGACCCAGGAGGGATACGTGAAAAACTGTTTTTT. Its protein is CASSLTDPGGIREKLFF.

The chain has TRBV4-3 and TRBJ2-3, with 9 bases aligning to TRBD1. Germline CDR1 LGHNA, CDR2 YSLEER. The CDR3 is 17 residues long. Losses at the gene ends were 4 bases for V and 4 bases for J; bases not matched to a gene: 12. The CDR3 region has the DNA TGCGCCAGCAGCCGGAGTTCCGGGACAGGGATCGCAGATACGCAGTATTTT. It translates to CASSRSSGTGIADTQYF.

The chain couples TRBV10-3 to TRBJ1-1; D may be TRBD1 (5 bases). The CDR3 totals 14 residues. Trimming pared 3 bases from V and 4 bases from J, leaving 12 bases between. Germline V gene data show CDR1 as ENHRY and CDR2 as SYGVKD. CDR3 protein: CAISEVAGGTEAFF. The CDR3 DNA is TGTGCCATCAGTGAAGTTGCGGGGGGCACTGAAGCTTTCTTT.

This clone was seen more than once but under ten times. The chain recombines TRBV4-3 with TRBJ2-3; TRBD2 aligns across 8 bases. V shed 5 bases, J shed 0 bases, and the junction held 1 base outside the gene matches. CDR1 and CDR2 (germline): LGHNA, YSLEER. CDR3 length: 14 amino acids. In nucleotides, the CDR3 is TGCGCCAGCAGCACTAGCGGAAGCACAGATACGCAGTATTTT. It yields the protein CASSTSGSTDTQYF.

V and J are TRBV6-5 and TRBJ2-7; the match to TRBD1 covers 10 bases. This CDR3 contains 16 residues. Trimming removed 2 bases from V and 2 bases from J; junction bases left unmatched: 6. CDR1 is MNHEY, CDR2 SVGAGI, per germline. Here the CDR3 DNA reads TGTGCCAGCAGTTACCCACGGGACAGGGGCACCTACGAGCAGTACTTC. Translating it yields CASSYPRDRGTYEQYF.

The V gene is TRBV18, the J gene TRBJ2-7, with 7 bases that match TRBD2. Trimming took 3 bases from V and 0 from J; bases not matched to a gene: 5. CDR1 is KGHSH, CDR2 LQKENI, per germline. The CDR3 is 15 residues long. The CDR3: CASSPTGGLSYEQYF. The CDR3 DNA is TGTGCCAGCTCACCGACGGGAGGCCTCTCCTACGAGCAGTACTTC.

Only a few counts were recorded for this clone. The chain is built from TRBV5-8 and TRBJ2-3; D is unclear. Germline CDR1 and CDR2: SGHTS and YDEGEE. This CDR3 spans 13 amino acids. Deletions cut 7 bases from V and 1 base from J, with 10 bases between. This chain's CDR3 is CASARSGTDTQYF. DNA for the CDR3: TGTGCCAGCGCCCGATCGGGCACAGATACGCAGTATTTT.

The DNA for the CDR3 is TGCGCCAGCAGCTTTTCCCCTTTGACAGGCGCAACTAATGAAAAACTGTTTTTT. This sequence encodes CASSFSPLTGATNEKLFF. The chain employs TRBV5-1 and TRBJ1-4; D perhaps matches TRBD1 (6 bases). The CDR3 sequence is 18 residues long. V lost 2 bases to trimming and J lost 0 bases, with 17 bases between them. Germline CDR1 reads SGHRS; CDR2 reads YFSETQ.

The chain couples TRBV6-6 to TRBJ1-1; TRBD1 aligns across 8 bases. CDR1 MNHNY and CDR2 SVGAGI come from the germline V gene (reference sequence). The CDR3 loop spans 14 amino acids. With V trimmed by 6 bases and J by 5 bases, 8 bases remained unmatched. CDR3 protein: CASSPTGGGTEAFF. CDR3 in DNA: TGTGCCAGCAGCCCCACAGGGGGAGGAACTGAAGCTTTCTTT.

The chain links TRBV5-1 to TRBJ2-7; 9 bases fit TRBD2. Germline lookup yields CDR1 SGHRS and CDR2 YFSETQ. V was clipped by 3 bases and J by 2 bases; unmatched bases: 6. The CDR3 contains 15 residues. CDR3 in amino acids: CASSSYAGGPYEQYF. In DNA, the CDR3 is TGCGCCAGCAGCTCATACGCGGGAGGGCCCTACGAGCAGTACTTC. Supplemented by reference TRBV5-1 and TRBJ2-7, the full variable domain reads KAGVTQTPRYLIKTRGQQVTLSCSPISGHRSVSWYQQTPGQGLQFLFEYFSETQRNKGNFPGRFSGRQFSNSRSEMNVSTLELGDSALYLCASSSYAGGPYEQYFGPGTRLTVT.

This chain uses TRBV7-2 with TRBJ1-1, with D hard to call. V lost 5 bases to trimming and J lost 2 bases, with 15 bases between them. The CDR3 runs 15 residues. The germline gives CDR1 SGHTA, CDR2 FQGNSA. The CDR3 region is CASSRSGSFNTEAFF. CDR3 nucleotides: TGTGCCAGCAGCCGGAGCGGGTCCTTTAACACTGAAGCTTTCTTT.

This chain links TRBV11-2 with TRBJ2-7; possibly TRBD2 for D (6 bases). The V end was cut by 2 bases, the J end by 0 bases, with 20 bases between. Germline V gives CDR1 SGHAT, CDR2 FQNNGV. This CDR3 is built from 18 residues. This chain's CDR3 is CASSLRWAAASDSYEQYF. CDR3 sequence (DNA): TGTGCCAGCAGCTTACGCTGGGCTGCGGCTAGCGACTCCTACGAGCAGTACTTC.

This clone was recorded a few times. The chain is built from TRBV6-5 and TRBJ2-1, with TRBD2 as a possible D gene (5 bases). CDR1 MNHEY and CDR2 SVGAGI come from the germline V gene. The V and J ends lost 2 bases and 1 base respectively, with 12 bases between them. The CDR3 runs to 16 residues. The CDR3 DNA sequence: TGTGCCAGCAGTTACGGGGTACTAGAGTCCTACAATGAGCAGTTCTTC. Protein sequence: CASSYGVLESYNEQFF.